Below, 19 T cell receptor beta chains from the same sample are listed, as sequenced in a study of blood T cells in healthy people across ages. Using a J-beta primer mix together with a sample-barcoded 5' primer, a second PCR was run for about 7 to 12 cycles. TCRdb re-derived calls from the 5' RACE reads in MiXCR, one entry per CDR3 protein. The table shows hundreds of thousands of distinct CDR3 sequences, with 32% occurring only once. The sequencing input was blood. The origin of the receptors is a woman aged 80 or older in good health.

Worth noting for this clonotype: A read error may explain this, as a much larger clone is one base away. The chain is built from TRBV7-2 and TRBJ2-5; possibly TRBD1 for D (5 bases). Trimming removed 4 bases at V and 5 bases at J, with 14 bases between. The CDR3 spans 14 residues. Germline V CDR1 and CDR2: SGHTA, FQGNSA. CDR3 in amino acids: CASSCRGLGETQYF. In DNA, the CDR3 is TGTGCCAGCAGCTGTAGGGGATTAGGGGAGACCCAGTACTTC.

This clonotype showed up just a few times. A clone one base away is much larger, so this may be a read error. The gene calls are TRBV10-3 and TRBJ1-2; a possible D gene is TRBD1 (5 bases). The germline V gene has CDR1 ENHRY and CDR2 SYGVKD. This CDR3 is 13 amino acids long. V was pared by 3 bases and J by 6 bases, with 11 bases between. CDR3 nucleotide sequence: TGTGCCATCAGTGAAAGGGGAAACCATGGCTACACCTTC. Amino acid sequence: CAISERGNHGYTF.

Regarding this clonotype: At one of its ends the junction is not consistent with the germline gene, which may arise from a read error. The V gene is TRBV12-3 or TRBV12-4, the J gene TRBJ2-3; D not resolved. There are 11 residues in the CDR3. CDR3 region: CASSSADAQYF. The CDR3 DNA sequence: TGTGCCAGCAGCAGTGCAGATGCGCAGTATTTT.

This clonotype turned up a few times. A read error may explain this, as a much larger clone is one base away. The chain joins TRBV12-3 or TRBV12-4 to TRBJ2-7; 9 nucleotides line up with TRBD2. V was pared by 4 bases and J by 0 bases, with 10 bases of the junction left unmatched. This CDR3 region has 17 residues. The CDR3 loop is CASSSVGSGSNSYEQYF. The CDR3 DNA is TGTGCCAGCAGTTCCGTAGGTAGCGGGAGCAACTCCTACGAGCAGTACTTC.

This clonotype showed up just a few times. A read error is possible here, since a much larger clone lies one base away. The chain couples TRBV4-1 to TRBJ1-4, with D possibly matching TRBD1 (5 bases). The CDR3 loop spans 15 amino acids. Germline V CDR1 and CDR2: MGHRA, YSYEKL. The CDR3 DNA follows: TGCGCCAGCAGCCAATCCCAAGGGGTTAATGAAAAACGGTTTTTT. Amino acid sequence: CASSQSQGVNEKRFF.

This clonotype was detected only a few times. The chain joins TRBV30 to TRBJ2-3; 7 bases align to TRBD2. The V and J ends lost 4 bases and 4 bases, in that order; junction bases with no gene match: 5. CDR1 is GTSNPN and CDR2 is SVGIG in the germline V gene (reference sequence). The CDR3 runs to 13 residues. CDR3 loop: CAWTSSGADTQYF. The CDR3 DNA sequence: TGTGCCTGGACGTCTAGCGGCGCAGATACGCAGTATTTT.

V is TRBV5-1 and J is TRBJ2-7, with 7 bases that match TRBD1. Unmatched junction bases numbered 13, after V lost 2 bases and J lost 2 bases. Germline values: CDR1 SGHRS, CDR2 YFSETQ. This CDR3 has 17 residues. The CDR3 loop reads CASSFGTGQSIPYEQYF. CDR3 sequence (DNA): TGCGCCAGCAGCTTCGGAACGGGACAGTCGATACCCTACGAGCAGTACTTC.

The chain has TRBV7-2 and TRBJ2-7; perhaps D is TRBD1 or TRBD2 (5 bases each). Germline V gives CDR1 SGHTA, CDR2 FQGNSA. This CDR3 has 17 residues. The ends were cut back, 3 bases at V and 2 bases at J, with 20 bases in the middle. CDR3 nucleotides: TGTGCCAGCAGCTTGGGGACCGTAGGATCAATTCCCTACGAGCAGTACTTC. As protein: CASSLGTVGSIPYEQYF.

This clonotype was detected only a few times. The chain joins TRBV19 to TRBJ1-5; the D is unclear. Trimming left V 3 bases short and J 1 base short, with 7 bases between. Germline CDR1 and CDR2: LNHDA and SQIVND (reference sequence). CDR3 length equals 14 residues. The chain's CDR3 is CASSINTSNQPQHF. CDR3 in DNA: TGTGCCAGTAGTATTAATACAAGCAATCAGCCCCAGCATTTT.

This clonotype occurred many times. V is TRBV11-2 and J is TRBJ2-3; D remains unclear. CDR1 and CDR2 (germline): SGHAT, FQNNGV. The CDR3 has 11 residues. Between the trimmed V and J ends, which lost 5 bases and 4 bases, there was a span of 4 bases. CDR3: CASSISDTQYF. The CDR3, as DNA: TGTGCCAGCAGCATCTCAGATACGCAGTATTTT.

For this clonotype: The junction differs from germline at one of its ends, possibly a read error. This chain joins TRBV12-3 or TRBV12-4 and TRBJ1-6; no clear D gene. This CDR3 spans 15 amino acids. CDR3 residues: CASSPQSLRNLPLHF. The CDR3, as DNA: TGTGCCAGCAGTCCCCAGAGTCTACGGAATTTACCCCTCCACTTT.

This clonotype was detected ten times or more. The chain joins TRBV21-1 to TRBJ1-2. TRBV21-1 is a listed pseudogene. This CDR3 comprises 14 residues. The CDR3 DNA reads as TGTGCCAGCAGCGGTTTGGATCCCAACTATGGCTACACCTTC. This codes for CASSGLDPNYGYTF.

This clonotype showed up many times. The chain employs TRBV6-5 and TRBJ1-5; D is undetermined. In germline, CDR1 is MNHEY, CDR2 SVGAGI. There are 13 residues in the CDR3. Trimming cost V 7 bases and J 1 base, with 8 bases left between them. CDR3 coding DNA: TGTGCCAGCATGAGAGCCAGCAATCAGCCCCAGCATTTT. Translating it yields CASMRASNQPQHF.

On this clonotype itself: The CDR3 does not close with the conserved phenylalanine or tryptophan, likely indicating a read error. Because the CDR3's place on the DNA is in doubt, the DNA is left out and the CDR3 is given as listed by TCRdb. This rearrangement joins TRBV10-3 to TRBJ1-6. From its first to its last residue, the CDR3 has 14 amino acids. The germline V gene has CDR1 ENHRY and CDR2 SYGVKD. CDR3 amino acids: CAISEGSYNSPPHL.

Points on this clonotype: This may be a read error: a much more frequent sequence differs by one nucleotide. The V gene is TRBV20-1, the J gene TRBJ2-5, with a weak D call TRBD1 (6 bases). CDR1 and CDR2 from the germline V gene are DFQATT and SNEGSKA (reference sequence). V was cut by 6 bases and J by 11 bases, with 19 bases left in between. The CDR3 covers 12 residues. The CDR3 DNA follows: TGCAGTGCGGCTGGGGGCTTCCATGAGCAGTACTTC. It specifies CSAAGGFHEQYF.

This clonotype has a handful of counts. The V gene is TRBV6-5, the J gene TRBJ1-1, with D tentatively TRBD1 (5 bases). The CDR3 length is 14 residues. Trimming shortened V by 7 bases and J by 3 bases, and 15 bases separated the two germline ends. Per the germline V gene, CDR1 is MNHEY and CDR2 is SVGAGI. As DNA, the CDR3 is TGTGCCAGCATTGGGGGTGCGGGGTACACTGAAGCTTTCTTT. This encodes CASIGGAGYTEAFF.

Worth noting for this clonotype: A much larger clone differs from this one at a single base, so this may be a read error. V gene TRBV9 combines with J gene TRBJ2-7; D possibly corresponds to TRBD1 (5 bases). The CDR3 length is 14 residues. The ends were cut back, 3 bases at V and 0 bases at J, with 10 bases in the middle. Germline values: CDR1 SGDLS, CDR2 YYNGEE. CDR3 in amino acids: CASSGGSNSYEQYF. The CDR3 DNA sequence: TGTGCCAGCAGCGGGGGCAGCAACTCCTACGAGCAGTACTTC.

This clonotype was observed a few times. A much larger clone differs from this one at a single base, so this may be a read error. The J gene is TRBJ2-3, the V gene TRBV7-3; the match to TRBD2 covers 9 bases. CDR1 is SGHTA and CDR2 is FQGTGA in the germline V gene. The CDR3 contains 12 residues. J gave up 6 bases and V 11 bases, and 6 bases lay outside the gene matches. This chain's CDR3 is CAGGLAGDTQYF. CDR3 sequence (DNA): TGTGCCGGCGGGCTAGCGGGGGATACGCAGTATTTT.

This chain links TRBV29-1 with TRBJ1-1; 8 bases match TRBD1. This CDR3 has 15 amino acids. Trimming took 2 bases from V and 5 from J; bases not matched to a gene: 10. Germline V CDR1 and CDR2: SQVTM, ANQGSEA. CDR3: CSVEIGRGRGTEAFF. The DNA of the CDR3 is TGCAGCGTTGAAATTGGCAGGGGGCGAGGGACTGAAGCTTTCTTT.